These 9 T cell receptor beta chains originate from one sample sequenced in a study of blood T cell repertoires in COVID-19. This table comes from immunoSEQ multiplex PCR, and its TCRdb copy is limited to in-frame clones, with some not included. This sample has roughly 220,000 clones; less than 90% occur once, and the top ten carry roughly 5%. Sequenced material: peripheral blood. These TCRs come from a woman aged 55-69 years who had recovered from COVID-19.

The chain has TRBV13 and TRBJ2-1; D is possibly TRBD2 (5 bases). The CDR3 length is 13 residues. The V gene's germline CDR1 is PRHDT and CDR2 FYEKMQ (reference sequence). Deletions cut 5 bases from V and 10 bases from J, with 15 bases between. The CDR3 DNA follows: TGTGCCAGCAGCCCACCATCATGGGAGGAGCAGTTCTTC. The encoded protein is CASSPPSWEEQFF.

The table lists this clone with a few counts. V and J are TRBV11-2 and TRBJ1-3; the D is unclear. The ends were cut back, 5 bases at V and 2 bases at J, with 13 bases in the middle. CDR3 length: 15 amino acids. Germline lookup yields CDR1 SGHAT and CDR2 FQNNGV. The chain's CDR3 is CASSTHRRTGNTIYF. CDR3 nucleotide sequence: TGTGCCAGCAGCACCCACAGAAGAACTGGAAACACCATATATTTT.

The chain uses TRBV2 and TRBJ2-2; 10 nucleotides align to TRBD1. The CDR3 sequence is 14 residues long. Germline V gives CDR1 SNHLY, CDR2 FYNNEI. Trimming at V came to 6 bases and at J to 8 bases, leaving 6 bases not matched to a gene. In DNA form, the CDR3 reads TGTGCCAGCAGGATGGACAGGGGGTTAGGGGAGCTGTTTTTT. This sequence encodes CASRMDRGLGELFF.

The genes are TRBV3-1 (or the pseudogene TRBV3-2) and TRBJ1-2; TRBD1 might be the D (6 bases). Between the trimmed V and J ends, which lost 4 bases and 6 bases, there was a span of 21 bases. The CDR3 covers 16 residues. In germline, CDR1 is LGHDT, CDR2 YNNKEL (reference sequence). The CDR3 DNA follows: TGTGCCAGCAGCCCTAGGCCCTCACAGGGTTATGATGGCTACACCTTC. It yields the protein CASSPRPSQGYDGYTF.

This chain joins TRBV5-1 and TRBJ1-1, with D perhaps TRBD1 (5 bases). This CDR3 has 16 amino acids. V lost 0 bases, J lost 1 base, and 13 bases lay in between. The germline V gene has CDR1 SGHRS and CDR2 YFSETQ. The CDR3 sequence: CASSLELGRGNTEAFF. In DNA, the CDR3 is TGCGCCAGCAGCTTGGAGTTGGGGCGAGGGAACACTGAAGCTTTCTTT. The full variable domain, its missing parts supplied by reference TRBV5-1 and TRBJ1-1, is KAGVTQTPRYLIKTRGQQVTLSCSPISGHRSVSWYQQTPGQGLQFLFEYFSETQRNKGNFPGRFSGRQFSNSRSEMNVSTLELGDSALYLCASSLELGRGNTEAFFGQGTRLTVV.

V and J are TRBV7-2 and TRBJ1-3; D gene unclear. V lost 1 base and J lost 7, with 8 bases in between. This CDR3 is 13 amino acids long. From germline, CDR1 is SGHTA and CDR2 FQGNSA. CDR3 coding DNA: TGTGCCAGCAGCTTAGGGCTAGGTAACACCATATATTTT. This sequence encodes CASSLGLGNTIYF.

This sequence joins TRBV1 and TRBJ1-3; TRBD1, as called in the table, went unchecked against the DNA. TRBV1 represents a pseudogene. The CDR3 contains 19 residues. The CDR3 coding sequence is TGCACCAGCAGCCCAATCTGCCCCCGATTCAGGGGATCCGGAAACACCATATATTTT. It codes for CTSSPICPRFRGSGNTIYF.

The chain joins TRBV5-1 to TRBJ1-2; TRBD1 agrees at 9 bases. V was pared by 3 bases and J by 2 bases, with 8 bases of the junction left unmatched. Looked up from germline, CDR1 is SGHRS and CDR2 is YFSETQ. The CDR3 extends over 16 amino acids. The DNA for the CDR3 is TGCGCCAGCAGCTCCACCGGACAGGGGAGAAACTATGGCTACACCTTC. Protein product: CASSSTGQGRNYGYTF.

The chain is built from TRBV6-5 and TRBJ2-7, with D perhaps matching TRBD2 (6 bases). The V and J ends lost 2 bases and 3 bases respectively, with 14 bases between them. The germline CDR1 and CDR2 sequences are MNHEY and SVGAGI. This CDR3 is built from 15 residues. CDR3 residues: CASSYGWGVDYEQYF. CDR3 coding DNA: TGTGCCAGCAGTTACGGCTGGGGGGTAGACTACGAGCAGTACTTC.